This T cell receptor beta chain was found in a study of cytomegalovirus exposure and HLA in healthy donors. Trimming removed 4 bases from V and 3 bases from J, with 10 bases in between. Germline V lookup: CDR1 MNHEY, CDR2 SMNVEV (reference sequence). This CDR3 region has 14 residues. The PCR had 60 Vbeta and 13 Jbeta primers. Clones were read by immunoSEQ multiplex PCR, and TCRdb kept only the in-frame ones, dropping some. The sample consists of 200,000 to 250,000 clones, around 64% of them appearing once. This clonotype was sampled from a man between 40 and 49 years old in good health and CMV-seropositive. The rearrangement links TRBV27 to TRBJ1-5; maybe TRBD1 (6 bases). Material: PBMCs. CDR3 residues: CASSSGQVNQPQHF. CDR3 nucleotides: TGTGCCAGCAGTTCGGGACAAGTCAATCAGCCCCAGCATTTT.